This TCR beta chain was retrieved from a study of CD8 T cells in ankylosing spondylitis. Each CDR3 protein gets one entry after TCRdb re-called the 5' RACE reads with MiXCR. This repertoire shows more than 600,000 distinct CDR3 sequences, 15% to 20% found once; its top ten account for under 20%. Broader study findings: Fewer than ten highly homologous variants made up a TCR beta motif that seemed to typify ankylosing spondylitis blood.

Worth noting for this clonotype: Antigen specificity is unknown.

Trimming removed 3 bases from V and 6 bases from J, with 2 bases in between. CDR1 and CDR2 (germline): SGHVT, SQSDAQ. The CDR3 is 10 amino acids. Sequencing was performed on blood, either unsorted or a sorted T cell fraction (not recorded which). This TCR came from a male donor with ankylosing spondylitis. The rearrangement uses TRBV7-4 and TRBJ1-1, with D uncertain. This chain's CDR3 is CASSFAEAFF. CDR3 sequence (DNA): TGTGCCAGCAGCTTCGCTGAAGCTTTCTTT. The full variable domain, completed using reference TRBV7-4 and TRBJ1-1, is GAGVSQSPRYKVAKRGRDVALRCDSISGHVTLYWYRQTLGQGSEVLTYSQSDAQRDKSGRPSGRFSAERPERSVSTLKIQRTEQGDSAVYLCASSFAEAFFGQGTRLTVV.